The 15 T cell receptor beta chains in this list originate from one sample, sequenced in a study of OX40 agonist ivuxolimab in advanced cancers. The repertoire was sequenced with immunoSEQ multiplex PCR; TCRdb's copy has only in-frame clones and lacks some. The sample contains 22,000 or so clones, around nine tenths of which appear only once. The sequencing used CD4+ or CD8+ T cells sorted from blood, collected in a trial of the OX40 agonist ivuxolimab. These receptor sequences come from an adult with an advanced solid tumor such as melanoma, head and neck, liver or kidney cancer.

The J gene is TRBJ1-1, the V gene TRBV7-9; TRBD1 agrees at 10 bases. The CDR3 consists of 15 residues. J lost 2 bases, V lost 5 bases, and 5 bases had no gene match. CDR1 and CDR2 (germline): SEHNR, FQNEAQ (reference sequence). The CDR3 protein is CASSRGDRGNTEAFF. The CDR3 nucleotides are TGTGCCAGCAGCCGGGGGGACAGGGGAAACACTGAAGCTTTCTTT.

The CDR3 reads CAWSTRGAGANVLTF. The DNA for the CDR3 is TGTGCCTGGAGTACCAGGGGGGCTGGGGCCAACGTCCTGACTTTC. J is TRBJ2-6 and V is TRBV30, with D maybe TRBD1 (7 bases). V was clipped by 2 bases and J by 2 bases, with 10 bases between them. In germline, CDR1 is GTSNPN, CDR2 SVGIG (reference sequence). The length of the CDR3 is 15 residues. Full variable domain (outside the CDR3, taken from reference TRBV30 and TRBJ2-6): SQTIHQWPATLVQPVGSPLSLECTVEGTSNPNLYWYRQAAGRGLQLLFYSVGIGQISSEVPQNLSASRPQDRQFILSSKKLLLSDSGFYLCAWSTRGAGANVLTFGAGSRLTVL.

DNA of the CDR3: TGTGCCAGCAGGGACAGGGGGCTCGAGCAGTACTTC. It is translated as CASRDRGLEQYF. The chain is built from TRBV2 and TRBJ2-5, with TRBD1 matching 11 bases. The DNA end lines up better with TRBJ2-7; the J call may be wrong. This CDR3 contains 12 residues. Germline CDR1 and CDR2: SNHLY and FYNNEI.

The chain joins TRBV7-6 to TRBJ2-7; TRBD2 agrees at 11 bases. The CDR3 is made up of 19 amino acids. After removal of 5 bases from V and 2 bases from J, the junction contained 17 bases not matched to a gene. Germline loops: CDR1 SGHVS, CDR2 FNYEAQ. Here the CDR3 reads CASSPFGGGGLAAPYEQYF. The CDR3 bases are TGTGCCAGCAGCCCCTTCGGAGGGGGGGGACTAGCGGCCCCCTACGAGCAGTACTTC.

The rearrangement links TRBV19 to TRBJ2-2, with D hard to call. This CDR3 is 13 amino acids long. Germline assignment: CDR1 LNHDA and CDR2 SQIVND (reference sequence). V lost 3 bases and J 3 bases, leaving 5 bases between the germline ends. The DNA for the CDR3 is TGTGCCAGTAGTATGTTCGACACCGGGGAGCTGTTTTTT. It is translated as CASSMFDTGELFF.

This clone is classed as medium-sized. V gene TRBV9 combines with J gene TRBJ1-5; TRBD1 agrees at 7 bases. CDR3 size: 15 residues. The V gene end was trimmed by 5 bases and the J gene end by 3 bases; junction bases not matched to a gene: 8. Per the germline V gene, CDR1 is SGDLS and CDR2 is YYNGEE. The CDR3 here is CASSETGDPNQPQHF. DNA for the CDR3: TGTGCCAGCAGTGAAACAGGGGACCCCAATCAGCCCCAGCATTTT. Complete variable domain (other parts from reference TRBV9 and TRBJ1-5): DSGVTQTPKHLITATGQRVTLRCSPRSGDLSVYWYQQSLDQGLQFLIQYYNGEERAKGNILERFSAQQFPDLHSELNLSSLELGDSALYFCASSETGDPNQPQHFGDGTRLSIL.

The chain employs TRBV12-5 and TRBJ2-7; D unresolved. In germline, CDR1 is LGHNT, CDR2 FRNRAP. The CDR3 contains 12 residues. The ends were cut back, 6 bases at V and 6 bases at J, with 12 bases in the middle. The CDR3: CASGPTPLEQYF. In DNA form, the CDR3 reads TGTGCTAGTGGACCGACTCCTCTCGAGCAGTACTTC.

The chain employs TRBV19 and TRBJ1-1; no reliable D call. The germline gives CDR1 LNHDA, CDR2 SQIVND (reference sequence). CDR3 length: 16 residues. The ends were cut back, 1 base at V and 0 bases at J, with 12 bases in the middle. CDR3 protein: CASSIGGHILNTEAFF. Here the CDR3 DNA reads TGTGCCAGTAGTATAGGAGGGCACATTTTGAACACTGAAGCTTTCTTT.

This clone was recorded only once. The V and J genes are TRBV6-5 and TRBJ1-1; weak D call: TRBD1 (5 bases). The CDR3 loop spans 13 amino acids. CDR1 is MNHEY, CDR2 SVGAGI, per germline. Trimming pared 6 bases from V and 7 bases from J, leaving 15 bases between. The CDR3, as DNA: TGTGCCAGCAGGACTCAGGGTGGTCTTGAAGCTTTCTTT. Translation gives CASRTQGGLEAFF.

DNA for the CDR3: TGTGCCAGTAGAGGCGCCGTCTCCTACGAGCAGTACTTC. It specifies CASRGAVSYEQYF. The chain couples TRBV19 to TRBJ2-5, with no clear D. The last part of the DNA fits TRBJ2-7 better; the J call may be wrong. Germline V gene lookup returns CDR1 LNHDA and CDR2 SQIVND (reference sequence). The CDR3 consists of 13 residues.

The genes are TRBV2 and TRBJ2-5, with 13 nucleotides matching TRBD2. Losses at the gene ends were 7 bases for V and 4 bases for J; bases not matched to a gene: 12. This CDR3 has 17 residues. Germline V gene lookup returns CDR1 SNHLY and CDR2 FYNNEI. The CDR3 bases are TGTGCCAGCACTACGGGACTAGCGGGATCGAACGGAGAGACCCAGTACTTC. Translation gives CASTTGLAGSNGETQYF.

V is TRBV10-2 and J is TRBJ2-3; 8 bases align to TRBD2. Trimming removed 3 bases from V and 0 bases from J; junction bases left unmatched: 5. The V gene's germline CDR1 is WSHSY and CDR2 SAAADI. The CDR3 extends over 16 amino acids. The CDR3 sequence is CASSDPAGESTDTQYF. The CDR3 region has the DNA TGCGCCAGCAGTGATCCAGCGGGGGAAAGCACAGATACGCAGTATTTT.

The J gene is TRBJ1-2, the V gene TRBV9; D gene ambiguous. The CDR3 is 11 amino acids. The germline CDR1 and CDR2 sequences are SGDLS and YYNGEE. The V end was cut by 3 bases, the J end by 7 bases, with 7 bases between. CDR3 coding DNA: TGTGCCAGCAGCGCCTCAGGTGGCTACACCTTC. Residues: CASSASGGYTF.

This clone was found once. The chain joins TRBV15 to TRBJ2-3; the D is unclear. V lost 8 bases to trimming and J lost 2 bases, with 11 bases between them. CDR1 is LNHNV, CDR2 YYDKDF, per germline (reference sequence). The CDR3 totals 13 residues. The CDR3 reads CATVQADTDTQYF. The CDR3 coding sequence is TGTGCCACCGTCCAGGCGGACACAGATACGCAGTATTTT.

This clone was seen only a few times. J is TRBJ2-1 and V is TRBV19; TRBD1 is a possible D gene (6 bases). CDR1 LNHDA and CDR2 SQIVND come from the germline V gene (reference sequence). The CDR3 sequence is 14 residues long. V gave up 3 bases and J gave up 9 bases, with 15 bases separating them. The CDR3 protein is CASSIIQGTSEQFF. The CDR3 DNA reads TGTGCCAGTAGTATTATACAGGGTACGAGTGAGCAGTTCTTC.